This record looks at one T cell receptor beta chain sequence and its context. Its target antigen remains unknown. No much larger clonotype is one base removed from it; base qualities were not supplied. These data belong to a study of control samples from healthy donors and cancer patients (dated by TCRdb to about 2020). Libraries were built with the immunoSEQ multiplex PCR assay. TCRdb mirrors the immuneACCESS table, restricted to in-frame sequences. Some clones are absent from its copies; in checked studies, under half trace to an unresolved V gene, and the reason for the others is unknown. The sample table lists over 85,000 clones, around 89% of them with a count of one. Clones ranked in the top ten supply about 3.9% of the sample. The source is an older woman with lung cancer. Sequencing input: PBMCs.

At the DNA level, the sequence is TGTGCCAGCAGTTGGGGCCGAAGCACTGAAGCTTTCTTT. This encodes CASSWGRSTEAFF. The chain is encoded by TRBV6-5 joined to TRBJ1-1; a tentative D call is TRBD1 (5 bases match). The CDR3 goes from the cysteine to the phenylalanine over 13 residues. Only the CDR3 DNA is retained, 39 bases long and in frame from the first base. The germline V gene gives CDR1 as MNHEY and CDR2 as SVGAGI. Trimming at the junction amounts to 4 bases on V and 4 bases on J, and the germline ends lie 10 bases apart.